This T cell receptor beta chain stems from a study of T cell responses to AZD1222 COVID-19 vaccine. Whole-study results and caveats: CD4 TCRs associated with vaccination spanned spike, dominating at 160-218 and 743-854. Samples come after the peak T cell response, not at day 14.

Only in-frame clones appear in the TCRdb table, and some are missing; sequencing was by immunoSEQ multiplex PCR. The sample has approximately 210,000 clones; approximately 89% are singletons. To note about this clone: Its target is not known.

The clonotype comes from an adult who received the AZD1222 COVID-19 vaccine. The input for sequencing was peripheral blood, taken 28 days after the second AZD1222 dose.

DNA of the CDR3: TGTGCCAGCGTTCCCTTGGGCTACCTTTTGAAAGAGCAGTACTTC. Its protein is CASVPLGYLLKEQYF. This rearrangement joins TRBV7-8 to TRBJ2-7; D gene ambiguous. Trimming took off 8 bases at V and 7 bases at J, with 24 bases between the two ends. The CDR3 length is 15 residues. Per germline, CDR1 SGHVS and CDR2 FQNEAQ. The whole variable domain, filled in from reference TRBV7-8 and TRBJ2-7, reads GAGVSQSPRYKVAKRGQDVALRCDPISGHVSLFWYQQALGQGPEFLTYFQNEAQLDKSGLPSDRFFAERPEGSVSTLKIQRTQQEDSAVYLCASVPLGYLLKEQYFGPGTRLTVT.